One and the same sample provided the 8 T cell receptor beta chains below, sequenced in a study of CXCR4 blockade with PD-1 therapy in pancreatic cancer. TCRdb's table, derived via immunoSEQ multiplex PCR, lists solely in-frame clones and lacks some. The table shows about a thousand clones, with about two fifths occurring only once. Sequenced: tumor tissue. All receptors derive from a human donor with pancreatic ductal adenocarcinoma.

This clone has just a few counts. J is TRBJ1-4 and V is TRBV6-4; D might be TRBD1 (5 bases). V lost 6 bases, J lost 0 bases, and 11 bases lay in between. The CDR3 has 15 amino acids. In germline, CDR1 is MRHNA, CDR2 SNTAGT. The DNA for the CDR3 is TGTGCCAGCAGGAGGGTGACAGCAACTAATGAAAAACTGTTTTTT. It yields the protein CASRRVTATNEKLFF.

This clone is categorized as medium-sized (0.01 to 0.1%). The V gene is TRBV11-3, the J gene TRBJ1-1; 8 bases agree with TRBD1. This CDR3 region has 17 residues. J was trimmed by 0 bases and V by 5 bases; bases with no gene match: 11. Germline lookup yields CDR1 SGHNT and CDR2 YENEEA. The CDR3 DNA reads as TGTGCCAGCAGCCCGGGACAGGCGAGACTCATGAACACTGAAGCTTTCTTT. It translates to CASSPGQARLMNTEAFF.

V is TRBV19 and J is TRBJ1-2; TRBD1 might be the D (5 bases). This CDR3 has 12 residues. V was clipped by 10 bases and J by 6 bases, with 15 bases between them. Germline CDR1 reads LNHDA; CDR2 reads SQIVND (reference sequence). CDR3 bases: TGTGCCACTCTGAGGGGAGATCATGGCTACACCTTC. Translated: CATLRGDHGYTF.

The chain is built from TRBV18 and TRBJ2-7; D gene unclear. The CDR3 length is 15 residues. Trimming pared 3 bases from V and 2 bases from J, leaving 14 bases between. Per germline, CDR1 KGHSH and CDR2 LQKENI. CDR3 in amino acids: CASSPALWGAYEQYF. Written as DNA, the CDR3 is TGTGCCAGCTCACCGGCCTTGTGGGGTGCCTACGAGCAGTACTTC. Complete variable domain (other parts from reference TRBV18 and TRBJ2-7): NAGVMQNPRHLVRRRGQEARLRCSPMKGHSHVYWYRQLPEEGLKFMVYLQKENIIDESGMPKERFSAEFPKEGPSILRIQQVVRGDSAAYFCASSPALWGAYEQYFGPGTRLTVT.

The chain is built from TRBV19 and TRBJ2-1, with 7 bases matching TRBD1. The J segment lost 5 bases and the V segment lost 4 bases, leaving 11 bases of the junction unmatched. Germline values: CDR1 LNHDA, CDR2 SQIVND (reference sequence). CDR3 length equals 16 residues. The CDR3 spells CASSTKGGPTNNEQFF. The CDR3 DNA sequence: TGTGCCAGTAGTACGAAAGGGGGCCCCACTAACAATGAGCAGTTCTTC.

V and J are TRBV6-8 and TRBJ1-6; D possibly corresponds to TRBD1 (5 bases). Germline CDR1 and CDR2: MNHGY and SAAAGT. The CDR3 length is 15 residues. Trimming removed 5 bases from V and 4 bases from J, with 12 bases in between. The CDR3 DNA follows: TGTGCCAGCAGTGCGGGGACGGTTTATAATTCACCCCTCCACTTT. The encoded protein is CASSAGTVYNSPLHF.

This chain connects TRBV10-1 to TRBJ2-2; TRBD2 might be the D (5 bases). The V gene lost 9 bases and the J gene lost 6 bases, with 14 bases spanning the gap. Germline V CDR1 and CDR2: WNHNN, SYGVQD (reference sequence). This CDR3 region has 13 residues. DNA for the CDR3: TGCGCCAGTTCGAGGAGGTCGGCCGGGGAGCTGTTTTTT. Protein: CASSRRSAGELFF.

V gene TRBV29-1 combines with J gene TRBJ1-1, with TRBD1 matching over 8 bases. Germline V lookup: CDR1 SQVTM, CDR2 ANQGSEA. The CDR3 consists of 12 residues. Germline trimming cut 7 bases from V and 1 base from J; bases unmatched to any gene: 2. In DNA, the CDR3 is TGCAGCGCAGGACAGGGGAACACTGAAGCTTTCTTT. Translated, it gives CSAGQGNTEAFF.